A selection of T cell receptor beta chains follows, all from one sample in a study of shared clonotypes between healthy human individuals. Sequencing was performed with immunoSEQ multiplex PCR; in TCRdb, only in-frame clones are kept and a portion is missing. This table has over 2 million clones, roughly 95% appearing once. Sequencing was performed on naive CD8+ T cells sorted from blood. These receptors were obtained from a man younger than 35 in good health. The CDR3 runs from the conserved cysteine through the conserved F or W. Each record gives: V gene, D gene, J gene, clone size, CDR3 DNA, CDR3 protein. D genes are given only for firm matches. Rows give clone size only sometimes, using once, few, many, or a class for an expanded clone.

V gene: TRBV27; D gene: .; J gene: TRBJ2-5; clone size: .; CDR3 DNA: TGTGCCAGCAGTTTATCGGTCTACCAAGAGACCCAGTACTTC; CDR3 protein: CASSLSVYQETQYF
V gene: TRBV7-9; D gene: .; J gene: TRBJ1-1; clone size: .; CDR3 DNA: TGTGCCAGCACCGGGGCGGACACTGAAGCTTTCTTT; CDR3 protein: CASTGADTEAFF
V gene: TRBV27; D gene: TRBD2; J gene: TRBJ2-5; clone size: .; CDR3 DNA: TGTGCCAGCAGATCGGGACTAGCGGGAGGGGTGGAAGAGACCCAGTACTTC; CDR3 protein: CASRSGLAGGVEETQYF
V gene: TRBV13; D gene: TRBD1; J gene: TRBJ2-7; clone size: .; CDR3 DNA: TGTGCCAGCAGCTTGGGGGACAGTTACGAGCAGTACTTC; CDR3 protein: CASSLGDSYEQYF
V gene: TRBV5-1; D gene: .; J gene: TRBJ2-1; clone size: .; CDR3 DNA: TGCGCCAGCAGTTCCTCGGGTCACAATGAGCAGTTCTTC; CDR3 protein: CASSSSGHNEQFF
V gene: TRBV28; D gene: TRBD1; J gene: TRBJ1-5; clone size: .; CDR3 DNA: TGTGCCAGCAGCCGCAGGGGGGGCAATCAGCCCCAGCATTTT; CDR3 protein: CASSRRGGNQPQHF
V gene: TRBV10-2; D gene: TRBD2; J gene: TRBJ2-5; clone size: .; CDR3 DNA: TGCGCCAGCAGTGAGACGGGGGGGTGGTCGGAGACCCAGTACTTC; CDR3 protein: CASSETGGWSETQYF
V gene: TRBV9; D gene: TRBD1; J gene: TRBJ2-7; clone size: once; CDR3 DNA: TGTGCCAGCAGCCCCGGGACAGCAGGCTACGAGCAGTACTTC; CDR3 protein: CASSPGTAGYEQYF
V gene: TRBV9; D gene: .; J gene: TRBJ2-3; clone size: .; CDR3 DNA: TGTGCCAGCAGCCCAGACGTGAGTACCACGCAGTATTTT; CDR3 protein: CASSPDVSTTQYF
V gene: TRBV30; D gene: .; J gene: TRBJ1-3; clone size: .; CDR3 DNA: TGTGCCTGGAACCACGGGGGGGCAGGATATTTT; CDR3 protein: CAWNHGGAGYF
V gene: TRBV7-9; D gene: .; J gene: TRBJ2-7; clone size: .; CDR3 DNA: TGTGCCAGCAGCTTGCCCGTAGGTTACATTCGCGAGCAGTACTTC; CDR3 protein: CASSLPVGYIREQYF
V gene: TRBV5-1; D gene: .; J gene: TRBJ1-2; clone size: .; CDR3 DNA: TGCGCCAGCAGCTGGAACGGGGAGCATAACTATGGCTACACCTTC; CDR3 protein: CASSWNGEHNYGYTF
V gene: TRBV6-6; D gene: .; J gene: TRBJ1-4; clone size: .; CDR3 DNA: TGTGCCAGCAGTTACTCGGCAGCAACTAATGAAAAACTGTTTTTT; CDR3 protein: CASSYSAATNEKLFF
V gene: TRBV29-1; D gene: TRBD1; J gene: TRBJ2-3; clone size: .; CDR3 DNA: TGCAGCGCCGATGAGACAGGGAGTAGCACAGATACGCAGTATTTT; CDR3 protein: CSADETGSSTDTQYF
V gene: TRBV7-5; D gene: .; J gene: TRBJ2-1; clone size: .; CDR3 DNA: TGTGCCAGAAGCTTACCCTCGACTAGCGGGAACGGGAATAATGAGCAGTTCTTC; CDR3 protein: CARSLPSTSGNGNNEQFF
V gene: TRBV28; D gene: TRBD1; J gene: TRBJ2-5; clone size: .; CDR3 DNA: TGTGCCAGCAGTTTCGAGGGGGCGGGAGAGACCCAGTACTTC; CDR3 protein: CASSFEGAGETQYF
V gene: TRBV5-1; D gene: .; J gene: TRBJ2-7; clone size: .; CDR3 DNA: TGCGCCAGCAGCTCTTGGTCCGGCAAGGATGAGCAGTACTTC; CDR3 protein: CASSSWSGKDEQYF
V gene: TRBV11-3; D gene: TRBD2; J gene: TRBJ2-7; clone size: once; CDR3 DNA: TGTGCCAGCAGCTTAGGAAGCGGGACCCCCTACGAGCAGTACTTC; CDR3 protein: CASSLGSGTPYEQYF
V gene: TRBV27; D gene: .; J gene: TRBJ2-5; clone size: .; CDR3 DNA: TGTGCCAGCAGTTTAACGTTGGGGGGAAAAGAGACCCAGTACTTC; CDR3 protein: CASSLTLGGKETQYF
V gene: TRBV5-4; D gene: TRBD1; J gene: TRBJ1-1; clone size: .; CDR3 DNA: TGTGCCAGCAGCAGACAGGGAGGCACTGAAGCTTTCTTT; CDR3 protein: CASSRQGGTEAFF
V gene: TRBV10-3; D gene: .; J gene: TRBJ2-7; clone size: .; CDR3 DNA: TGTGCCATCAGTGAGAATGGGTACGAGCAGTACTTC; CDR3 protein: CAISENGYEQYF
V gene: TRBV7-3; D gene: TRBD1; J gene: TRBJ2-2; clone size: .; CDR3 DNA: TGTGCCAGCAGCTTTTTAACAGGGGCAAAAACCGGGGAGCTGTTTTTT; CDR3 protein: CASSFLTGAKTGELFF
V gene: TRBV30; D gene: TRBD2; J gene: TRBJ2-3; clone size: .; CDR3 DNA: TGTGCCTGGAGAAGTGGCCTAGCGGGGGGGCGAGATACGCAGTATTTT; CDR3 protein: CAWRSGLAGGRDTQYF
V gene: TRBV30; D gene: TRBD1; J gene: TRBJ2-5; clone size: .; CDR3 DNA: TGTGCCTCCCAGGGGACAGGAGACGAGACCCAGTACTTC; CDR3 protein: CASQGTGDETQYF
V gene: TRBV27; D gene: .; J gene: TRBJ2-6; clone size: .; CDR3 DNA: TGTGCCAGCAGTCCGACCCGGAAATCTGGGGCCAACGTCCTGACTTTC; CDR3 protein: CASSPTRKSGANVLTF
V gene: TRBV6-1; D gene: .; J gene: TRBJ2-2; clone size: .; CDR3 DNA: TGTGCCAGCAGTGACTGGCAGGCTAACACCGGGGAGCTGTTTTTT; CDR3 protein: CASSDWQANTGELFF
V gene: TRBV7-9; D gene: .; J gene: TRBJ1-5; clone size: .; CDR3 DNA: TGTGCCAGCAGCACGACGGATAGCAATCAGCCCCAGCATTTT; CDR3 protein: CASSTTDSNQPQHF
V gene: TRBV19; D gene: .; J gene: TRBJ1-1; clone size: .; CDR3 DNA: TGTGCCAGTAGTATCGCCAAGGGCACTGAAGCTTTCTTT; CDR3 protein: CASSIAKGTEAFF
V gene: TRBV6-5; D gene: TRBD2; J gene: TRBJ2-7; clone size: .; CDR3 DNA: TGTGCCAGCCCATGGGGGGCTAGCGGGGCCTACGAGCAGTACTTC; CDR3 protein: CASPWGASGAYEQYF
V gene: TRBV10-1; D gene: .; J gene: TRBJ2-3; clone size: .; CDR3 DNA: TGCGCCAGCAGCGATAGACGCACAGATACGCAGTATTTT; CDR3 protein: CASSDRRTDTQYF
V gene: TRBV5-5; D gene: .; J gene: TRBJ2-7; clone size: .; CDR3 DNA: TGTGCCAGCAGCTTGGGACCGACCGAGCAGTACTTC; CDR3 protein: CASSLGPTEQYF
V gene: TRBV7-9; D gene: .; J gene: TRBJ2-5; clone size: once; CDR3 DNA: TGTGCCAGCAGCCCTTGGACCGTAGTAAGGCAAGAGACCCAGTACTTC; CDR3 protein: CASSPWTVVRQETQYF
V gene: TRBV5-1; D gene: .; J gene: TRBJ2-1; clone size: once; CDR3 DNA: TGCGCCAGCAGCTTCTCGTACAATGAGCAGTTCTTC; CDR3 protein: CASSFSYNEQFF
V gene: TRBV5-1; D gene: .; J gene: TRBJ1-2; clone size: .; CDR3 DNA: TGCGCCAGCAGCGGGGGGCCAGGCTATGGCTACACCTTC; CDR3 protein: CASSGGPGYGYTF
V gene: TRBV18; D gene: .; J gene: TRBJ1-5; clone size: .; CDR3 DNA: TGTGCCAGCTCACCTTCTCGGGGAACAGTATCGAGCAATCAGCCCCAGCATTTT; CDR3 protein: CASSPSRGTVSSNQPQHF
V gene: TRBV6-1; D gene: TRBD2; J gene: TRBJ2-1; clone size: .; CDR3 DNA: TGTGCCAGCAGTCTTAGCGGGAGTCAGGATGAGCAGTTCTTC; CDR3 protein: CASSLSGSQDEQFF
V gene: TRBV7-9; D gene: TRBD2; J gene: TRBJ2-2; clone size: .; CDR3 DNA: TGTGCCAGCAGCTTCCTCCGGGGGGGACCCGGGGAGCTGTTTTTT; CDR3 protein: CASSFLRGGPGELFF
V gene: TRBV4-1; D gene: .; J gene: TRBJ2-7; clone size: .; CDR3 DNA: TGCGCCAGCAGCCAAAACGACAAAGGTTCCTACGAGCAGTACTTC; CDR3 protein: CASSQNDKGSYEQYF
V gene: TRBV13; D gene: TRBD2; J gene: TRBJ2-5; clone size: .; CDR3 DNA: TGTGCCAGCAGCTTACAGAGCGGGGGGTTCCAAGAGACCCAGTACTTC; CDR3 protein: CASSLQSGGFQETQYF
V gene: TRBV9; D gene: .; J gene: TRBJ1-1; clone size: .; CDR3 DNA: TGTGCCAGCAGCGTAGACAGCTTGAACACTGAAGCTTTCTTT; CDR3 protein: CASSVDSLNTEAFF
V gene: TRBV4-3; D gene: .; J gene: TRBJ2-3; clone size: once; CDR3 DNA: TGCGCCAGCAGCCCATCTCACAGGGACACAGATACGCAGTATTTT; CDR3 protein: CASSPSHRDTDTQYF
V gene: TRBV27; D gene: .; J gene: TRBJ2-3; clone size: .; CDR3 DNA: TGTGCCAGCAGTTTATACGGGAGCGCCACAGATACGCAGTATTTT; CDR3 protein: CASSLYGSATDTQYF